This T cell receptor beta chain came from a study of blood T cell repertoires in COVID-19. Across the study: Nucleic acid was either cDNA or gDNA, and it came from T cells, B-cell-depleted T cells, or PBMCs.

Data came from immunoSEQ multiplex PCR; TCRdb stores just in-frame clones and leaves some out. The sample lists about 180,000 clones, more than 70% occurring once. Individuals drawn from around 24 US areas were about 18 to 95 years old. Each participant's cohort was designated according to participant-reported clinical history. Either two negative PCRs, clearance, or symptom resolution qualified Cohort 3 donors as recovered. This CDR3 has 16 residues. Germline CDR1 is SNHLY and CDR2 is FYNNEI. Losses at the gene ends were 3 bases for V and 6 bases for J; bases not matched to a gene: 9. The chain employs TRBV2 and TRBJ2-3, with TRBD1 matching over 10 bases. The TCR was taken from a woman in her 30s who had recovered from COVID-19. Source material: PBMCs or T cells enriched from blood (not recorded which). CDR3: CASSDDRGRERDTQYF. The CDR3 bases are TGTGCCAGCAGTGACGACAGGGGGCGCGAAAGGGATACGCAGTATTTT.